This T cell receptor beta chain came from a study of blood T cell repertoires in COVID-19. Assay: immunoSEQ multiplex PCR; the TCRdb copy retains only in-frame clones and omits some. The sample shows more than 95,000 clones, roughly 86% of them seen only once. Germline CDR1 reads ENHRY; CDR2 reads SYGVKD. This CDR3 comprises 13 residues. Trimming removed 6 bases at V and 2 bases at J, with 10 bases between. The V and J genes are TRBV10-3 and TRBJ1-1; tentative D call: TRBD1 (6 bases). The sequencing sample was made of peripheral blood. The clonotype originates from a human donor in a cohort sampled during active COVID-19. CDR3 residues: CAIRQGYNTEAFF. In nucleotides, the CDR3 is TGTGCCATCAGACAGGGTTATAACACTGAAGCTTTCTTT.